This record concerns one T cell receptor (beta chain) sequence. Its antigen is currently unknown. V dropped 1 base and J dropped 5; count of bases not matched to a gene: 5. The CDR3 extends over 15 amino acids. CDR1 and CDR2 from the germline V gene are SGHAT and FQNNGV. Time point denoted: newly diagnosed, previously untreated cHL patient sample. For comparison, PBMCs from newly diagnosed, untreated classical Hodgkin lymphoma were used. This entry belongs to a study of PD-1 blockade in classical Hodgkin lymphoma. Sequencing used immunoSEQ multiplex PCR; TCRdb keeps in-frame clones, though not all of them. The table includes some 49,000 clones, approximately 91% detected once. Study-level findings and limits: Baseline TCR diversity was reportedly lower in newly diagnosed patients than in healthy donors. It was reported as lower still in relapsed/refractory patients.

Source material: peripheral blood mononuclear cells (PBMCs). This clonotype was obtained from a human donor with classical Hodgkin lymphoma. The V gene is TRBV11-2, the J gene TRBJ2-7, with 10 bases identical to TRBD2. CDR3 sequence reads: CASSLVTSGINEQYF. Written as DNA, the CDR3 is TGTGCCAGCAGCTTAGTAACTAGCGGGATAAACGAGCAGTACTTC.